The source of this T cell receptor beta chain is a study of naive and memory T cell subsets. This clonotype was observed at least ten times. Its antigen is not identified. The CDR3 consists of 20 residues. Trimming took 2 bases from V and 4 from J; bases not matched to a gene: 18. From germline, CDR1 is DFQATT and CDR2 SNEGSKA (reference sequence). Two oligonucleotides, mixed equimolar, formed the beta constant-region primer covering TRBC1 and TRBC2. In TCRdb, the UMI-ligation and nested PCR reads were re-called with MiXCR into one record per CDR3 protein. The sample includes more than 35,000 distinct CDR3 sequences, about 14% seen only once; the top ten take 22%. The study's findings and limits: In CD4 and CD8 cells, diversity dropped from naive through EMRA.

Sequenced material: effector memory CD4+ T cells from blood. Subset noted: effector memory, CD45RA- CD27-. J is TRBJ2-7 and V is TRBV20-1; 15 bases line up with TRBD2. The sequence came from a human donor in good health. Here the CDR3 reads CSARRAWTSGRAATVYEQYF. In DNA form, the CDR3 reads TGCAGTGCTAGACGAGCGTGGACTAGCGGGAGGGCCGCTACTGTATACGAGCAGTACTTC.